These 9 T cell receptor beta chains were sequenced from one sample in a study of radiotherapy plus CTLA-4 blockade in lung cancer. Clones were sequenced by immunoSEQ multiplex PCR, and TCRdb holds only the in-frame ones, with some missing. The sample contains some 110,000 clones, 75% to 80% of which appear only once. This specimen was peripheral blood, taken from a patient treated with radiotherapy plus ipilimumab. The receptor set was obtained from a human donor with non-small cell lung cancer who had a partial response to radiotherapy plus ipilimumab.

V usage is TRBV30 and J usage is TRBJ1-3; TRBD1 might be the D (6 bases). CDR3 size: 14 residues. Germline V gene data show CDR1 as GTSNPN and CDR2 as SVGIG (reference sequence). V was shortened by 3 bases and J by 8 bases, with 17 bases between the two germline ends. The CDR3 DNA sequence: TGTGCCTGGAGCGCCTTGACAGGAAAGGACACCATATATTTT. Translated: CAWSALTGKDTIYF.

In DNA form, the CDR3 reads TGTGCCAGCAGGAGGGGGACGGACGAAAAACTGTTTTTT. Amino acid sequence: CASRRGTDEKLFF. V usage is TRBV6-1 and J usage is TRBJ1-4, with D maybe TRBD1 (6 bases). Looked up from germline, CDR1 is MNHNS and CDR2 is SASEGT. The V gene lost 6 bases and the J gene lost 8 bases, with 13 bases spanning the gap. The CDR3 totals 13 residues.

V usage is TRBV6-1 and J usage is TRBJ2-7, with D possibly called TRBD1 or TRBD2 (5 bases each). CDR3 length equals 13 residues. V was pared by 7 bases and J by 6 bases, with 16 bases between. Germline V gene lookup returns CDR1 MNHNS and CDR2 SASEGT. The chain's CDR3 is CASTLDPGGEQYV. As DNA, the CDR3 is TGTGCCAGCACCCTAGACCCTGGGGGCGAGCAGTACGTC.

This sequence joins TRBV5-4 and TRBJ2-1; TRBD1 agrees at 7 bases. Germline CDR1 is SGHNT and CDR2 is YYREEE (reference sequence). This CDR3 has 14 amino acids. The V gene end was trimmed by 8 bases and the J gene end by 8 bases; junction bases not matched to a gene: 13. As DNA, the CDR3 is TGTGCCAGGCAGGAGACAGGGCGACTCGATGAGCAGTTCTTC. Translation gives CARQETGRLDEQFF.

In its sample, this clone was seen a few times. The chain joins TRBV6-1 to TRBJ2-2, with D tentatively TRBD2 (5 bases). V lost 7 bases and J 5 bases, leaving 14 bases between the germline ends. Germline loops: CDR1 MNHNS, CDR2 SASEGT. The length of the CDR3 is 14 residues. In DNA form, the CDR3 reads TGTGCCAGCATAGCCGGAACGGGGACCGGGGAGCTGTTTTTT. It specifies CASIAGTGTGELFF.

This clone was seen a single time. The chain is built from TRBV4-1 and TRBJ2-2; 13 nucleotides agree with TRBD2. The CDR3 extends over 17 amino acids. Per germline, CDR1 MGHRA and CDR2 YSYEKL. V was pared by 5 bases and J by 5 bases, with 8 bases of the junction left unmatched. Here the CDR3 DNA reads TGCGCCAGCAGCTTCGGACTAGCGGGAGAGGGGACCGGGGAGCTGTTTTTT. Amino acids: CASSFGLAGEGTGELFF.

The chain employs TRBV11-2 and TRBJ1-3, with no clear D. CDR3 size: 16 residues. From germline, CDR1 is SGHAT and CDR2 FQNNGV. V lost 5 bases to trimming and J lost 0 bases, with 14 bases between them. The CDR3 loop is CASSPSSIPSGNTIYF. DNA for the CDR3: TGTGCCAGCAGCCCCTCGTCTATACCCTCTGGAAACACCATATATTTT.

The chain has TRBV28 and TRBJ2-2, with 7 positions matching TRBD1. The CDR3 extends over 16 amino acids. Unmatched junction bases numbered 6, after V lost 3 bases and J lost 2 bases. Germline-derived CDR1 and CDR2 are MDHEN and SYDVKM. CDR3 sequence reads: CASSFPGQYNTGELFF. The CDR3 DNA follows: TGTGCCAGCAGTTTTCCGGGACAGTACAACACCGGGGAGCTGTTTTTT.

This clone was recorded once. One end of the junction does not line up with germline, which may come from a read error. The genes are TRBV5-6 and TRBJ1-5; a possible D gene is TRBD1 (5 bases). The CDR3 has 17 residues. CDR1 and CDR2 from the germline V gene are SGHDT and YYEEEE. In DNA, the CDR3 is TGTGTCAGCAGCTTGCTCGCAGGGCTTGGTGGCAATCAGCCCCAGCATTTT. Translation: CVSSLLAGLGGNQPQHF.